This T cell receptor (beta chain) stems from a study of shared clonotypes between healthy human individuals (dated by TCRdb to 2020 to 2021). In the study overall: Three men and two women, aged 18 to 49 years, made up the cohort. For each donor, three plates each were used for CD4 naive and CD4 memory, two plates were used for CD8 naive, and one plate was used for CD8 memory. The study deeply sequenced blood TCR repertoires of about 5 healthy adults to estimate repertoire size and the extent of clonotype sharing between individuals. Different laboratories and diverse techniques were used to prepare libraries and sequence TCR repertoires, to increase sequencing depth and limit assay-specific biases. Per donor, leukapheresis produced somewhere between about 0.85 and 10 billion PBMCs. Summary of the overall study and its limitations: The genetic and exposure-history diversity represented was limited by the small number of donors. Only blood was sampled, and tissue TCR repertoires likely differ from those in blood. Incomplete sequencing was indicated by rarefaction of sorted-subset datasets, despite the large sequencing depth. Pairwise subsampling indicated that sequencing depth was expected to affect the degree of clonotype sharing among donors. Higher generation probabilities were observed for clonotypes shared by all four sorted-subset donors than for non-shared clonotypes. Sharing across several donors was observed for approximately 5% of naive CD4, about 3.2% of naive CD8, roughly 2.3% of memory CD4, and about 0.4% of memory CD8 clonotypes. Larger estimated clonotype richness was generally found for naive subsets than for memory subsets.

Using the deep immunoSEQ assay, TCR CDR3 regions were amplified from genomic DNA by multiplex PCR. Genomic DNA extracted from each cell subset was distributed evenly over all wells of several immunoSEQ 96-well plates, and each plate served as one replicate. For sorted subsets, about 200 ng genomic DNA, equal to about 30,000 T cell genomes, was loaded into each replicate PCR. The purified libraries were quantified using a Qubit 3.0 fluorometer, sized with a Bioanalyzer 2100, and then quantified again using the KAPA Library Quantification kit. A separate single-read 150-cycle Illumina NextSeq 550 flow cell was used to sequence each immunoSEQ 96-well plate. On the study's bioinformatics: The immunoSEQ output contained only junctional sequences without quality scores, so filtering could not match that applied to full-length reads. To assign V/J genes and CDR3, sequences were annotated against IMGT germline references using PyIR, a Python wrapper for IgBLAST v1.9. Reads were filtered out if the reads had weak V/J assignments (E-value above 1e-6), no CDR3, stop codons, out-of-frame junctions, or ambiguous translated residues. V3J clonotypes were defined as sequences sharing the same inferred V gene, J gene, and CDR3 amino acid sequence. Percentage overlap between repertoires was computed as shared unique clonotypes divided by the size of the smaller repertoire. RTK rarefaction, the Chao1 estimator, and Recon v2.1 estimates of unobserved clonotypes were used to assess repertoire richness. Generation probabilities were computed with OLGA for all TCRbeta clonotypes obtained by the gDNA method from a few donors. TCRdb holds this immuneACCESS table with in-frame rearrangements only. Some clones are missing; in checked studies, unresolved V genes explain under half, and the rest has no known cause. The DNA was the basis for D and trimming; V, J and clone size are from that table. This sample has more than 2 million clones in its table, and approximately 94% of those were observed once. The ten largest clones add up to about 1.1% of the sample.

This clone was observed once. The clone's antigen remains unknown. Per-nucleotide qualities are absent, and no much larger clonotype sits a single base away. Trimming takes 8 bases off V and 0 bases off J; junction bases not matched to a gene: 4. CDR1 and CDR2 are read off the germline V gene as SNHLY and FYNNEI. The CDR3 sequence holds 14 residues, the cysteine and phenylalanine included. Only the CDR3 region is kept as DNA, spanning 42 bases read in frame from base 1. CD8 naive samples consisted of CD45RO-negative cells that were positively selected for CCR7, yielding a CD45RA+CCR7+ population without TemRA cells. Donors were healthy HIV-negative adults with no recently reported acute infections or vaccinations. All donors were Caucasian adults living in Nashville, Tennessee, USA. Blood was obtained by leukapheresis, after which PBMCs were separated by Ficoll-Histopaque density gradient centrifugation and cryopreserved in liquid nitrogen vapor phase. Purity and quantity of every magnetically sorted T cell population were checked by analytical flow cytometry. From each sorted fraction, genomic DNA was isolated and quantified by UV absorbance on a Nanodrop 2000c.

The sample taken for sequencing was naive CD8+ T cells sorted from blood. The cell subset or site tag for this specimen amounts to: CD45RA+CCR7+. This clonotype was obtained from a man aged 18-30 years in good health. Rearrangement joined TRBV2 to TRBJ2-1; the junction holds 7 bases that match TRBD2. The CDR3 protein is CASVERDSYNEQFF. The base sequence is TGTGCCAGCGTTGAGCGGGACTCCTACAATGAGCAGTTCTTC.